Presented here are 12 T cell receptor beta chains from one specimen sequenced in a study of OX40 agonist ivuxolimab in advanced cancers. Profiling relied on immunoSEQ multiplex PCR, and the TCRdb table lists in-frame clones only, not all of them. The table includes about 19,000 clones, approximately 77% detected once. This specimen consisted of CD4+ or CD8+ T cells sorted from blood, obtained in a trial of the OX40 agonist ivuxolimab. These receptors were collected from an adult with an advanced solid tumor such as melanoma, head and neck, liver or kidney cancer.

V is TRBV19 and J is TRBJ1-1; D perhaps matches TRBD1 (6 bases). Germline V gene sequence: CDR1 LNHDA, CDR2 SQIVND (reference sequence). V lost 6 bases to trimming and J lost 5 bases, with 19 bases between them. The CDR3 runs to 15 residues. The CDR3 nucleotides read TGTGCCAGTAGGACGGGGCTACAGGGAGGTACTGAAGCTTTCTTT. As protein: CASRTGLQGGTEAFF.

This chain links TRBV2 with TRBJ2-4; D call uncertain. Germline V gene sequence: CDR1 SNHLY, CDR2 FYNNEI. There are 11 residues in the CDR3. Trimming shortened V by 7 bases and J by 6 bases, and 7 bases separated the two germline ends. The CDR3 bases are TGTGCCAGCATTGACCTAAACATTCAGTACTTC. It translates to CASIDLNIQYF.

The genes are TRBV7-9 and TRBJ2-7; the D gene is possibly TRBD2 (5 bases). This CDR3 region has 13 residues. Germline-derived CDR1 and CDR2 are SEHNR and FQNEAQ (reference sequence). V lost 6 bases, J lost 7 bases, and 16 bases lay in between. CDR3 DNA: TGTGCCAGCAGTCAAACTCCGGAGGCAGAGCAGTACTTC. Its protein product is CASSQTPEAEQYF.

This chain joins TRBV10-2 and TRBJ1-1; D remains ambiguous. The germline gives CDR1 WSHSY, CDR2 SAAADI. The length of the CDR3 is 13 residues. Trimming pared 0 bases from V and 5 bases from J, leaving 7 bases between. The CDR3 coding sequence is TGCGCCAGCAGTGAGTCTGGGTGGACTGAAGCTTTCTTT. Encoded protein: CASSESGWTEAFF.

This clone was found a few times. The chain recombines TRBV9 with TRBJ1-6, with a tentative D call TRBD1 (5 bases). The V gene's germline CDR1 is SGDLS and CDR2 YYNGEE. This CDR3 is built from 15 residues. V lost 0 bases to trimming and J lost 12 bases, with 16 bases between them. CDR3 amino acids: CASSVDGGREKPLHF. As DNA, the CDR3 is TGTGCCAGCAGCGTAGACGGCGGCAGGGAGAAACCCCTCCACTTT.

About this clone itself: One junction end disagrees with the germline gene, perhaps due to a read error. The genes are TRBV5-1 and TRBJ2-7; D remains ambiguous. CDR3 length: 13 amino acids. Germline CDR1 and CDR2: SGHRS and YFSETQ. The CDR3 sequence is CASSLFDSREQYF. Here the CDR3 DNA reads TGTGCCAGCAGCTTGTTCGACTCTAGGGAGCAGTACTTC.

The genes are TRBV7-9 and TRBJ2-5, with D unclear. The CDR3 length is 16 residues. Germline CDR1 and CDR2: SEHNR and FQNEAQ (reference sequence). V lost 0 bases, J lost 1 base, and 12 bases lay in between. DNA of the CDR3: TGTGCCAGCAGCTTAGCGAACAGCATAATCCAAGAGACCCAGTACTTC. This gives the protein CASSLANSIIQETQYF.

The rearrangement uses TRBV4-3 and TRBJ2-1; TRBD2 matches 9 bases. Germline CDR1 and CDR2: LGHNA and YSLEER. The CDR3 extends over 15 amino acids. V lost 4 bases, J lost 11 bases, and 12 bases stayed unmatched. The CDR3 DNA sequence: TGCGCCAGCAGCCTAAAACCTCTTAGCGGGAGTCAGCAGTTCTTC. It codes for CASSLKPLSGSQQFF.

By share, this clone counts as medium-sized. This chain links TRBV19 with TRBJ2-7; no clear D gene. Germline V lookup: CDR1 LNHDA, CDR2 SQIVND (reference sequence). The V and J ends lost 2 bases and 3 bases respectively, with 14 bases between them. The CDR3 runs to 15 residues. The CDR3: CASSISPESDYEQYF. CDR3 coding DNA: TGTGCCAGTAGTATATCCCCGGAGTCGGACTACGAGCAGTACTTC. Supplemented by reference TRBV19 and TRBJ2-7, the full variable domain reads DGGITQSPKYLFRKEGQNVTLSCEQNLNHDAMYWYRQDPGQGLRLIYYSQIVNDFQKGDIAEGYSVSREKKESFPLTVTSAQKNPTAFYLCASSISPESDYEQYFGPGTRLTVT.

In this sample, this clone is medium-sized (0.01 to 0.1%). The chain joins TRBV4-2 to TRBJ2-5; 10 nucleotides match TRBD2. The V gene end was trimmed by 0 bases and the J gene end by 5 bases; junction bases not matched to a gene: 9. Germline CDR1 reads LGHNA; CDR2 reads YNFKEQ. This CDR3 contains 17 residues. The CDR3, as DNA: TGTGCCAGCAGCCAAGATTGGACAGCGGGGGGGTGGGAGACCCAGTACTTC. It codes for CASSQDWTAGGWETQYF.

This sequence joins TRBV5-8 and TRBJ1-2; 9 bases are a match to TRBD1. Germline lookup yields CDR1 SGHTS and CDR2 YDEGEE. The CDR3 consists of 15 residues. The ends lost 3 bases at V and 6 bases at J; junction bases unmatched: 9. CDR3 DNA: TGTGCCAGCAGCTGGGCCGGACAGGGGAGGCATGGCTACACCTTC. Translation gives CASSWAGQGRHGYTF.

The V gene is TRBV7-2, the J gene TRBJ2-1; the D is unclear. With 5 bases removed from V and 7 bases from J, the gap between germline ends came to 21 bases. There are 16 residues in the CDR3. Germline-derived CDR1 and CDR2 are SGHTA and FQGNSA. CDR3 nucleotides: TGTGCCAGCAGCGCAACCGGGCCCCTTCCAAAAAATGAGCAGTTCTTC. This sequence encodes CASSATGPLPKNEQFF.